This T cell receptor beta chain emerged from a study of siplizumab effects on memory and regulatory T cells (dated by TCRdb to the late 2010s). The study in broad terms: The study looked at the effect of siplizumab, an anti-CD2 antibody, on alloreactive T-cell subsets in allogeneic mixed lymphocyte reactions made from human PBMCs. What the authors observed across the whole study: Sequences below about 10^-5 frequency were poorly captured, so only a minor fraction of alloreactive clones could be mapped to unstimulated subsets. Among mappable alloreactive CD4+ clones, the Treg-derived fraction averaged about 70% with siplizumab versus 25% to 30% in control reactions. Siplizumab significantly reduced the cumulative frequency of alloreactive sequences traceable to unstimulated CD4+ memory T cells. No functional confirmation was obtained for the suppressive function of proliferating Tregs from siplizumab cultures. Greater diversity appeared to be present in unstimulated naive T cells than in memory T cells, and a substantial contribution to the alloresponse seemed to be made by naive cells. About 80-96% of proliferating CD4+ or CD8+ clones could not be given a naive or memory phenotype.

Turning to this clone: Its binding antigen is unknown. Per-base quality was not reported, and no clone a single base away is much larger than it.

CDR1 and CDR2 are drawn from the germline V gene (reference sequence): WNHNN, SYGVQD. Trimming at the junction amounts to 7 bases on V and 7 bases on J, and the germline ends lie 13 bases apart. CDR3 length: 13 amino acids, cysteine to phenylalanine. The kept DNA is CDR3 alone, 39 bases in frame from the first base. Sorted unstimulated T cells and proliferating T cells recovered from mixed lymphocyte reactions underwent TCRbeta CDR3 sequencing. Fresh whole blood from nine to eleven HLA-typed healthy donors was used to isolate PBMCs. The library was produced with the immunoSEQ multiplex PCR assay. The deep sequencing platform assayed around 10^5 TCR templates per sample. Genomic DNA extracted from sorted T cells was used for TCRbeta CDR3 sequencing. As for the authors' bioinformatics: The R programming language was used for clonal analysis of TCRbeta CDR3 data. Comparing unstimulated samples against CFSE-low samples taken after the reaction was how alloreactive CD4+ and CD8+ clones were defined. By matching sequences to the repertoires of sorted unstimulated Treg and non-Treg cells, each alloreactive CD4+ clone was assigned a regulatory or non-regulatory origin. The immuneACCESS repertoire file appears here via TCRdb, limited to in-frame rearrangements. These files lack a portion of the clones; in checked studies, under half of the deficit traces to unresolved V genes, and the cause of the others is not known. V and J calls and clone size are given by that table; D and trimming were obtained from the DNA. In this sample the table shows about 110,000 clones, roughly 89% of which occur a single time. The top ten clonotypes cover roughly 1.4% of the sample.

The TCR comes from a human donor in good health. The V and J genes are TRBV10-1 and TRBJ2-2; the D segment could be TRBD1, given 6 matching bases. The sample taken for sequencing was CD4+ T cells sorted from blood. The CDR3 corresponds to CASTPGGSGELFF. The nucleotide sequence is given as TGCGCCAGCACCCCTGGGGGCAGCGGGGAGCTGTTTTTT.